Listed here is a single T cell receptor (beta chain). The sample originates from a study of blood T cell repertoires in COVID-19. Across the whole study: Some COVID-19 samples were acute and others convalescent; all came from the United States, Italy and Spain. From T cells, B-cell-depleted T cells, or PBMCs came the material, which was cDNA or gDNA.

The data were produced by immunoSEQ multiplex PCR, yet TCRdb's version contains in-frame clones alone and is incomplete. The sample includes roughly 200,000 clones, nearly 90% of them seen just once. CDR1 and CDR2 from the germline V gene are SGDLS and YYNGEE. The CDR3 loop spans 16 amino acids. Trimming left V 4 bases short and J 4 bases short, with 18 bases between. Sequenced: peripheral blood. The receptor comes from a man aged 50 to 59 with acute or convalescent COVID-19. The chain combines TRBV9 with TRBJ2-1; possible D gene TRBD1, 6 bases. CDR3 in amino acids: CASSPRTVRVYNEQFF. The CDR3 coding sequence is TGTGCCAGCAGCCCCCGGACAGTCCGGGTTTACAATGAGCAGTTCTTC. Variable domain in full (rest from reference TRBV9 and TRBJ2-1): DSGVTQTPKHLITATGQRVTLRCSPRSGDLSVYWYQQSLDQGLQFLIQYYNGEERAKGNILERFSAQQFPDLHSELNLSSLELGDSALYFCASSPRTVRVYNEQFFGPGTRLTVL.